The T cell receptor beta chain described here comes from a study of blood T cell repertoires in COVID-19. Study-wide background: COVID-19 samples from acute and convalescent phases originated in the United States, Italy and Spain. PBMCs, B-cell-depleted T cells, or T cells provided the cDNA or gDNA that made up the material.

CDR3 length: 14 residues. Deletions cut 5 bases from V and 0 bases from J, with 8 bases between. Per the germline V gene, CDR1 is LNHDA and CDR2 is SQIVND (reference sequence). Profiled with immunoSEQ multiplex PCR; TCRdb holds only in-frame clones, not every one. The repertoire holds approximately 530,000 clones, with roughly nine tenths as singletons. The TCR was taken from a woman in her forties or fifties with COVID-19, enrolled during active disease. The chain joins TRBV19 to TRBJ1-5; perhaps TRBD1 as D (6 bases). Sequencing used peripheral blood. The CDR3 protein is CASSGQNSNQPQHF. The CDR3 nucleotides read TGTGCCAGTAGTGGACAGAATAGCAATCAGCCCCAGCATTTT.